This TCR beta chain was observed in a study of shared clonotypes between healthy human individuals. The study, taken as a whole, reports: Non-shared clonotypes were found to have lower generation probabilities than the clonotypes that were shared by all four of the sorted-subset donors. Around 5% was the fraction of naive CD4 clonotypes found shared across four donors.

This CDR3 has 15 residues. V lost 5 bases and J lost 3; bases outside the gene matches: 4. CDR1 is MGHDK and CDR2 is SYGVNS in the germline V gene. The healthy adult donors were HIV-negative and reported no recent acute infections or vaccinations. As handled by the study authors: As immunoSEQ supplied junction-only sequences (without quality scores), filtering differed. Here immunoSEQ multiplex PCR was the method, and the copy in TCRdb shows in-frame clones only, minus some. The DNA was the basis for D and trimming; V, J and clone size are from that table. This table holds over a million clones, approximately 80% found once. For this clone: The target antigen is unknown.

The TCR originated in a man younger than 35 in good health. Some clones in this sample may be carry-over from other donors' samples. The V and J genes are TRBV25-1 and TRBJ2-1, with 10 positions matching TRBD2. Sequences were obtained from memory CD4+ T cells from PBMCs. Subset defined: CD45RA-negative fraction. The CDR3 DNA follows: TGTGCCAGCAGTCGTAGCGGGGGGCACTACAATGAGCAGTTCTTC. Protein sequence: CASSRSGGHYNEQFF.